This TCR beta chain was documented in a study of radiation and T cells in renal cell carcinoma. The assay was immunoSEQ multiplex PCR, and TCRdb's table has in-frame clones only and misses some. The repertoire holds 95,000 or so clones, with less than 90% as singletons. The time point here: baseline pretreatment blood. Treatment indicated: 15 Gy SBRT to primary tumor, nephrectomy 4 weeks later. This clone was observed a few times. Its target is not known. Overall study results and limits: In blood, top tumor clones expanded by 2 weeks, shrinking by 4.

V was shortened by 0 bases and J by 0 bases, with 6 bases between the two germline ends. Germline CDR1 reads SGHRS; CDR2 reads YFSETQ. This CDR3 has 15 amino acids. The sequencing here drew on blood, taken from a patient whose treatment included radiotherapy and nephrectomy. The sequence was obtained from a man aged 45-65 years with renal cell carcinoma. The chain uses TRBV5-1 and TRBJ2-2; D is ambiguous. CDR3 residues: CASSLVGTNTGELFF. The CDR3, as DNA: TGCGCCAGCAGCTTGGTGGGCACGAACACCGGGGAGCTGTTTTTT.